This passage covers 15 T cell receptor beta chains from one sample sequenced in a study of blood T cell repertoires in COVID-19. Sequenced by immunoSEQ multiplex PCR; TCRdb stores in-frame clones only, minus some. The table records hundreds of thousands of clones, 80% to 90% of them present only once. Material for sequencing was PBMCs or T cells enriched from blood (not recorded which). These receptors all stem from a man aged 25 to 45 who had recovered from COVID-19.

V is TRBV6-5 and J is TRBJ1-1, with D hard to call. Per the germline V gene, CDR1 is MNHEY and CDR2 is SVGAGI. This CDR3 spans 12 amino acids. Trimming cost V 4 bases and J 4 bases, with 7 bases left between them. The CDR3, as DNA: TGTGCCAGCAGTTCTGACATCACTGAAGCTTTCTTT. As protein: CASSSDITEAFF.

The rearrangement links TRBV7-2 to TRBJ2-3; 8 bases align to TRBD2. The germline CDR1 and CDR2 sequences are SGHTA and FQGNSA. V lost 10 bases and J lost 2; bases outside the gene matches: 8. CDR3 size: 14 residues. In DNA, the CDR3 is TGTGCCACCTTAACGGGACTAGTCACAGATACGCAGTATTTT. This gives the protein CATLTGLVTDTQYF.

This clone has a handful of counts. The rearrangement uses TRBV3-1 (or the pseudogene TRBV3-2) and TRBJ1-5; 8 bases line up with TRBD1. V shed 0 bases, J shed 4 bases, and the junction held 5 bases outside the gene matches. The CDR3 loop spans 16 amino acids. Germline loops: CDR1 LGHDT, CDR2 YNNKEL (reference sequence). The CDR3 reads CASSQEGTGQNQPQHF. As DNA, the CDR3 is TGTGCCAGCAGCCAAGAAGGGACAGGCCAAAATCAGCCCCAGCATTTT.

The chain has TRBV6-5 and TRBJ2-1, with D maybe TRBD1 (6 bases). The CDR3 runs to 16 residues. From germline, CDR1 is MNHEY and CDR2 SVGAGI. The V end lost 2 bases, the J end lost 4 bases, and 15 bases lay between the germline ends. Written as DNA, the CDR3 is TGTGCCAGCAGTTACCTCGGGACATGGGAATACAATGAGCAGTTCTTC. It yields the protein CASSYLGTWEYNEQFF.

The rearrangement links TRBV30 to TRBJ2-7, with D maybe TRBD2 (5 bases). Trimming stripped 7 bases from V and 4 bases from J, with 14 bases between. The CDR3 has 12 amino acids. CDR1 and CDR2 (germline): GTSNPN, SVGIG (reference sequence). In nucleotides, the CDR3 is TGTGCCTCGGACTCCCCGGGTTACGAGCAGTACTTC. Its protein is CASDSPGYEQYF.

The chain recombines TRBV29-1 with TRBJ1-1, with 7 nucleotides matching TRBD1. Germline assignment: CDR1 SQVTM and CDR2 ANQGSEA. V lost 8 bases and J lost 3; bases outside the gene matches: 6. The CDR3 sequence is 12 residues long. The CDR3 region is CSTSRGDTEAFF. CDR3 bases: TGCAGCACCTCCAGGGGGGACACTGAAGCTTTCTTT.

V is TRBV19 and J is TRBJ1-5; D not resolved. Trimming shortened V by 9 bases and J by 9 bases, and 12 bases separated the two germline ends. This CDR3 region has 11 residues. CDR1 is LNHDA and CDR2 is SQIVND in the germline V gene (reference sequence). The CDR3 here is CASFTGGPQHF. The CDR3 DNA reads TGTGCCAGCTTTACGGGTGGGCCCCAGCATTTT.

This clone was observed once. The gene calls are TRBV9 and TRBJ2-1; TRBD2 agrees at 8 bases. Looked up from germline, CDR1 is SGDLS and CDR2 is YYNGEE. V dropped 0 bases and J dropped 7; count of bases not matched to a gene: 6. This CDR3 is built from 15 residues. CDR3 amino acids: CASSVGSGSWNEQFF. The CDR3 DNA reads TGTGCCAGCAGCGTAGGCAGCGGGAGTTGGAATGAGCAGTTCTTC.

The J gene is TRBJ1-1, the V gene TRBV6-5; unclear D gene. Per the germline V gene, CDR1 is MNHEY and CDR2 is SVGAGI. V gave up 1 base and J gave up 1 base, with 7 bases separating them. The CDR3 sequence is 14 residues long. The CDR3 DNA is TGTGCCAGCAGTTACTTTTCAGGGAACACTGAAGCTTTCTTT. It specifies CASSYFSGNTEAFF.

The chain employs TRBV28 and TRBJ1-5; D possibly corresponds to TRBD1 (5 bases). CDR3 length: 16 amino acids. The ends were cut back, 5 bases at V and 2 bases at J, with 16 bases in the middle. From germline, CDR1 is MDHEN and CDR2 SYDVKM. DNA for the CDR3: TGTGCCAGCAGTCGCAGTGCTGGGGCGCGCAATCAGCCCCAGCATTTT. Encoded protein: CASSRSAGARNQPQHF.

This clone was counted once. J is TRBJ2-7 and V is TRBV28; D gene uncertain. Germline V gene lookup returns CDR1 MDHEN and CDR2 SYDVKM. Trimming stripped 6 bases from V and 3 bases from J, with 12 bases between. The CDR3 has 13 amino acids. CDR3 DNA sequence: TGTGCCAGCAGGACGGGTTCCTACTACGAGCAGTACTTC. It codes for CASRTGSYYEQYF.

The rearrangement links TRBV19 to TRBJ1-1; perhaps TRBD1 as D (6 bases). V was cut by 10 bases and J by 4 bases, with 10 bases left in between. The CDR3 totals 11 residues. Germline CDR1 reads LNHDA; CDR2 reads SQIVND (reference sequence). The CDR3 region is CATLGGTEAFF. Here the CDR3 DNA reads TGTGCCACCTTAGGGGGCACTGAAGCTTTCTTT.

This sequence joins TRBV9 and TRBJ1-6; D is undetermined. This CDR3 has 16 residues. Germline loops: CDR1 SGDLS, CDR2 YYNGEE. V lost 0 bases, J lost 2 bases, and 9 bases lay in between. The CDR3: CASSVGPLAYNSPLHF. The CDR3 DNA reads TGTGCCAGCAGCGTAGGGCCGTTGGCCTATAATTCACCCCTCCACTTT.

The genes are TRBV4-2 and TRBJ2-2, with 8 bases fitting TRBD2. CDR3 length equals 16 residues. J was trimmed by 5 bases and V by 1 base; bases with no gene match: 6. Germline V gene data show CDR1 as LGHNA and CDR2 as YNFKEQ. The CDR3 coding sequence is TGTGCCAGCAGCCAAGTGCCGGGACTAGAGACCGGGGAGCTGTTTTTT. The encoded protein is CASSQVPGLETGELFF.

The chain recombines TRBV9 with TRBJ1-5, with D maybe TRBD1 (6 bases). Germline values: CDR1 SGDLS, CDR2 YYNGEE. The CDR3 runs to 13 residues. V lost 4 bases and J 6 bases, leaving 11 bases between the germline ends. CDR3: CASSPAGAQPQHF. In DNA, the CDR3 is TGTGCCAGCAGCCCCGCAGGGGCTCAGCCCCAGCATTTT. The entire variable domain, with the rest obtained from reference TRBV9 and TRBJ1-5, is as follows: DSGVTQTPKHLITATGQRVTLRCSPRSGDLSVYWYQQSLDQGLQFLIQYYNGEERAKGNILERFSAQQFPDLHSELNLSSLELGDSALYFCASSPAGAQPQHFGDGTRLSIL.